The count of the clone carrying this T cell receptor beta chain is one. The sample originates from a study of shared clonotypes between healthy human individuals. Germline V gives CDR1 MNHEY, CDR2 SMNVEV (reference sequence). V trimming: 5 bases; J trimming: 6 bases; junction bases outside the gene matches: 10. This CDR3 has 15 residues. This table comes from immunoSEQ multiplex PCR, and its TCRdb copy is limited to in-frame clones, with some not included. The profile covers roughly 570,000 clones, with 95% to 98% appearing a single time and 0.3% taken by the ten largest. The naive CD8 fraction comprised CD45RO-negative cells positively selected for CCR7 and excluded terminally differentiated effector memory CD45RA+ cells.

The TCR originated in a man aged 25-45 years in good health. The sequencing sample was made of naive CD8+ T cells sorted from blood. The chain links TRBV27 to TRBJ2-7; 10 positions agree with TRBD1. This CDR3 is CASSITGQGSVEQYF. In DNA form, the CDR3 reads TGTGCCAGCAGTATTACGGGACAGGGGTCTGTCGAGCAGTACTTC.